This T cell receptor beta chain was documented in a study of early stage breast cancer tumors. Study-wide points: Bulk DNA sequencing of unsorted cells missed chain pairing and markers.

Each tumor contributed about 20-50 mg of diced tissue. Concerning this clone: Its target is not known.

Using immunoSEQ multiplex PCR, the repertoire was profiled, and TCRdb retains in-frame clones only, with some absent. The repertoire holds 9,000 or so clones, with approximately 70% as singletons. This CDR3 contains 16 residues. The germline V gene has CDR1 SGHTA and CDR2 FQGNSA. Trimming pared 4 bases from V and 0 bases from J, leaving 13 bases between. The chain couples TRBV7-2 to TRBJ1-5; D not certain. Sequencing input: breast tumor tissue. The source of this sequence is a person aged 45 to 59 with breast cancer. The CDR3 DNA is TGTGCCAGCAGCTCGCCGAGCGGGTATAGCAATCAGCCCCAGCATTTT. It specifies CASSSPSGYSNQPQHF.